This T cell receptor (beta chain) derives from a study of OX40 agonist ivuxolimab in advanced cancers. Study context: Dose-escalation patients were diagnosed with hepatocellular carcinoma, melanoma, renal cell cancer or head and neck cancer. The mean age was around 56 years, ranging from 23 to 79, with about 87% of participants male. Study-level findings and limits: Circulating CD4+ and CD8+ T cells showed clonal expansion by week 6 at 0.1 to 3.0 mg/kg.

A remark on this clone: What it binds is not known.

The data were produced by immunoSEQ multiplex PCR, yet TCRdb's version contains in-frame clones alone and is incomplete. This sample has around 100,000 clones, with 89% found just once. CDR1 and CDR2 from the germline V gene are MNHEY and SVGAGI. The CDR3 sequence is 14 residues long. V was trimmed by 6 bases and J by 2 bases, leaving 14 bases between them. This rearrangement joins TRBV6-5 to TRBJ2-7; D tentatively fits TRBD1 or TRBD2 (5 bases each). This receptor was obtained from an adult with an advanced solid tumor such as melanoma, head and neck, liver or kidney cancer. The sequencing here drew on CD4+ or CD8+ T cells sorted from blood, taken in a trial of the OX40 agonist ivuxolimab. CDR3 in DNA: TGTGCCAGCAGCCCACGGGACCAGGCCTACGAGCAGTACTTC. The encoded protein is CASSPRDQAYEQYF.